The T cell receptor beta chain described here comes from a study of shared clonotypes between healthy human individuals (TCRdb year 2020). General notes on the study: The cohort included a few men and a couple of women between 18 and 49 years of age. To increase sequencing depth and limit assay-specific biases, different laboratories used diverse techniques to prepare libraries and sequence TCR repertoires. Each donor's leukapheresis produced roughly between about 0.85 and 10 billion PBMCs. For each donor, three plates each were used for CD4 naive and CD4 memory, two plates were used for CD8 naive, and one plate was used for CD8 memory. To estimate repertoire size and how much clonotypes are shared between individuals, the study performed deep sequencing of blood TCR repertoires from roughly five healthy adults. Findings and caveats that apply to the study as a whole: Based on pairwise subsampling, the degree of clonotype sharing among donors was expected to be affected by sequencing depth. Even with the large sequencing depth, rarefaction of the sorted-subset datasets indicated that sequencing was incomplete. Clonotypes shared by all four sorted-subset donors showed higher generation probabilities than non-shared clonotypes. Across four donors, about 4.5% of naive CD4, roughly 3.8% of naive CD8, approximately 2.5% of memory CD4, and under 0.45% of memory CD8 clonotypes were shared. Estimated clonotype richness was generally larger for naive than for memory subsets. Sampling was restricted to blood, and TCR repertoires in tissues likely differ from the TCR repertoires found in blood. Because the study included a small number of donors, the genetic and exposure-history diversity represented was limited.

This clone was counted a single time. Its antigen is not yet known. Base qualities are not provided; no much larger clone lies one nucleotide away. The same CDR3 arises from other DNA sequences in this sample as well. Using the deep immunoSEQ assay, multiplex PCR amplified TCR CDR3 regions from genomic DNA. For each cell subset, the extracted genomic DNA was distributed evenly across all wells of several immunoSEQ 96-well plates, and each plate served as one replicate. For sorted subsets, around 200 ng genomic DNA, equal to 30,000 or so T cell genomes, was loaded into each replicate PCR. Purified libraries were quantified with a Qubit 3.0 fluorometer, sized on a Bioanalyzer 2100, and re-quantified with the KAPA Library Quantification kit. Each immunoSEQ 96-well plate was sequenced on its own single-read 150-cycle Illumina NextSeq 550 flow cell. Regarding the original processing steps: Because only junctional sequences without quality scores were contained in the immunoSEQ output, filtering matching that applied to full-length reads could not be performed. Sequences were annotated with PyIR, a Python wrapper for IgBLAST v1.9, and V/J genes and CDR3 were assigned using IMGT germline references. Reads were removed for weak V/J assignments (E-value above 1e-6), missing CDR3, stop codons, out-of-frame junctions, or ambiguous translated residues. V3J clonotypes were defined by identical inferred V gene, J gene, and CDR3 amino acid sequence. To compute the percentage overlap between repertoires, the number of shared unique clonotypes was divided by the size of the smaller repertoire. Repertoire richness was assessed with RTK rarefaction, the Chao1 estimator, and Recon v2.1 estimates of unobserved clonotypes. For all TCRbeta clonotypes obtained by the gDNA method from a handful of donors, generation probabilities were computed with OLGA. TCRdb mirrors the immuneACCESS table, restricted to in-frame sequences. Some clones are absent from its copies; in checked studies, under half trace to an unresolved V gene, and the reason for the others is unknown. Clone size and V and J calls were adopted from that table, with D and trimming inferred from the DNA. The sample profile shows more than 150,000 clones; approximately 61% of them were found once. Of the sample, roughly a tenth is held by the ten largest clones.

Donors were healthy HIV-negative adults with no recently reported acute infections or vaccinations. Every donor was a Caucasian adult residing in Nashville, Tennessee, USA. CD4+ T cells were enriched through magnetic negative selection, after which naive cells were positively selected on CD45RA and the remaining negative fraction served as the memory subset. Blood was collected by leukapheresis, and PBMCs were isolated by Ficoll-Histopaque density gradient centrifugation and then cryopreserved in liquid nitrogen vapor phase. Analytical flow cytometry was used to check the purity and quantity of each magnetically sorted T cell population. Each sorted fraction had its genomic DNA isolated and then quantified by UV absorbance on a Nanodrop 2000c. Taken from cysteine to phenylalanine, the CDR3 has 14 residues. The entry retains the CDR3 DNA only, 42 bases that are in frame from base 1. V and J are trimmed by 2 bases and 4 bases, and the gene matches miss 1 base of the junction. Reading the germline V gene gives CDR1 SGHRS and CDR2 YFSETQ.

The TCR was taken from a man aged 30-40 years in good health. What was sequenced was memory CD4+ T cells sorted from blood. According to the study, the label for this sample's cell subset or site signals: CD45RA-negative fraction. The sequence joins TRBV5-1 to TRBJ2-3; TRBD1 aligns with 10 central bases. The nucleotides are TGCGCCAGCAGCTTAGGACAGGGGGCAGATACGCAGTATTTT. This yields the protein CASSLGQGADTQYF.